One and the same sample provided the 20 T cell receptor beta chains below, sequenced in a study of cytomegalovirus exposure and HLA in healthy donors. The PCR contained 60 Vbeta and 13 Jbeta primers. The data were produced by immunoSEQ multiplex PCR, yet TCRdb's version contains in-frame clones alone and is incomplete. The sample yields fewer than 90,000 clones, about 74% seen once. Sequenced material: PBMCs. The receptors shown here come from a man under 40 in good health and CMV-seronegative.

V gene TRBV6-5 combines with J gene TRBJ2-7, with 7 positions matching TRBD1. The CDR3 has 14 residues. V shed 2 bases and J 2 bases; nucleotides not matched to a gene: 3. Germline V gene lookup returns CDR1 MNHEY and CDR2 SVGAGI. The chain's CDR3 is CASSYRDRTYEQYF. In nucleotides, the CDR3 is TGTGCCAGCAGTTACAGGGACAGAACCTACGAGCAGTACTTC.

The chain employs TRBV28 and TRBJ1-2, with TRBD1 identical over 11 bases. Germline V CDR1 and CDR2: MDHEN, SYDVKM. V lost 4 bases, J lost 4 bases, and 5 bases stayed unmatched. This CDR3 contains 15 residues. This chain's CDR3 is CASSSRTGGRYGYTF. CDR3 nucleotides: TGTGCCAGCAGTTCCCGGACAGGGGGCCGCTATGGCTACACCTTC.

The chain combines TRBV28 with TRBJ1-1, with D tentatively TRBD1 (6 bases). CDR3 length: 13 residues. Germline assignment: CDR1 MDHEN and CDR2 SYDVKM. The ends were cut back, 5 bases at V and 4 bases at J, with 11 bases in the middle. The CDR3 loop is CASSHRESTEAFF. The CDR3 nucleotides read TGTGCCAGCAGTCACAGGGAGAGCACTGAAGCTTTCTTT.

This chain connects TRBV5-1 to TRBJ2-7, with 8 bases lining up with TRBD2. The junction had 7 bases not matched to a gene; V was cut back by 2 bases and J by 0 bases. The CDR3 is 16 amino acids. Germline V lookup: CDR1 SGHRS, CDR2 YFSETQ. DNA of the CDR3: TGCGCCAGCAGCTTTCCCCCGGGGGGGAACTCCTACGAGCAGTACTTC. Encoded protein: CASSFPPGGNSYEQYF.

This chain connects TRBV5-6 to TRBJ2-4; 8 bases line up with TRBD2. This CDR3 comprises 18 residues. The ends lost 1 base at V and 1 base at J; junction bases unmatched: 10. Germline-derived CDR1 and CDR2 are SGHDT and YYEEEE. Here the CDR3 DNA reads TGTGCCAGCAGCTTGTATAGCCGGGGGGGCCGGGCCAAAAACATTCAGTACTTC. Amino acids: CASSLYSRGGRAKNIQYF.

DNA of the CDR3: TGTGCCTGCCAGGGGGGCAATGAGCAGTTCTTC. Its translation: CACQGGNEQFF. V gene TRBV6-6 combines with J gene TRBJ2-1; perhaps TRBD1 as D (7 bases). V dropped 11 bases and J dropped 6 bases, with 11 bases sitting between them. The CDR3 extends over 11 amino acids. The germline V gene encodes CDR1 MNHNY and CDR2 SVGAGI (reference sequence).

The chain has TRBV5-6 and TRBJ2-1; 9 bases are shared with TRBD2. Germline assignment: CDR1 SGHDT and CDR2 YYEEEE. The junction had 5 bases not matched to a gene; V was cut back by 0 bases and J by 7 bases. The CDR3 is 15 amino acids. In DNA, the CDR3 is TGTGCCAGCAGCTTGGGTGGGACTAGCTTGAATGAGCAGTTCTTC. This codes for CASSLGGTSLNEQFF.

V usage is TRBV6-4 and J usage is TRBJ2-1; 15 bases line up with TRBD2. The germline V gene encodes CDR1 MRHNA and CDR2 SNTAGT. V shed 6 bases, J shed 6 bases, and the junction held 3 bases outside the gene matches. This CDR3 has 15 amino acids. CDR3 region: CASSVGLAGGNEQFF. The DNA of the CDR3 is TGTGCCAGCAGCGTGGGACTAGCGGGGGGCAATGAGCAGTTCTTC.

The CDR3 DNA reads TGTGCCAGCAGCTTAGCGCACACAAACTATGGCTACACCTTC. As protein: CASSLAHTNYGYTF. The chain couples TRBV7-2 to TRBJ1-2; D is uncertain. The CDR3 extends over 14 amino acids. Per the germline V gene, CDR1 is SGHTA and CDR2 is FQGNSA. Trimming took 0 bases from V and 2 from J, leaving 7 bases between them.

The chain carries TRBV19 and TRBJ1-6; unclear D gene. Germline V gene data show CDR1 as LNHDA and CDR2 as SQIVND (reference sequence). The CDR3 is 14 amino acids. The ends were cut back, 7 bases at V and 7 bases at J, with 14 bases in the middle. The CDR3 is CASTTSPPNSPLHF. The CDR3 nucleotides are TGTGCCAGTACCACTTCGCCACCAAATTCACCCCTCCACTTT.

The DNA of the CDR3 is TGTGCCAGCAGCTTCGGGGTGTCGCTGGAGACCCAGTACTTC. Amino acids: CASSFGVSLETQYF. The J gene is TRBJ2-5, the V gene TRBV5-6, with D perhaps TRBD2 (5 bases). Per germline, CDR1 SGHDT and CDR2 YYEEEE. Trimming removed 2 bases at V and 5 bases at J, with 13 bases between. The CDR3 covers 14 residues. Full variable domain (rest looked up from reference TRBV5-6 and TRBJ2-5): DAGVTQSPTHLIKTRGQQVTLRCSPKSGHDTVSWYQQALGQGPQFIFQYYEEEERQRGNFPDRFSGHQFPNYSSELNVNALLLGDSALYLCASSFGVSLETQYFGPGTRLLVL.

The chain couples TRBV4-1 to TRBJ2-1, with 9 positions matching TRBD2. J gave up 6 bases and V 1 base, and 10 bases lay outside the gene matches. Germline loops: CDR1 MGHRA, CDR2 YSYEKL. The length of the CDR3 is 17 residues. The CDR3 DNA follows: TGCGCCAGCAGCCAAGCTACCGGGACTAGCTTTGCCAATGAGCAGTTCTTC. Protein product: CASSQATGTSFANEQFF.

This clone came up once. The CDR3 DNA sequence: TGCGCCAGCAGCTTGGAGCCTAGCAACAATGAGCAGTTCTTC. Translation gives CASSLEPSNNEQFF. The chain has TRBV5-1 and TRBJ2-1, with D possibly TRBD2 on 5 matching bases. Germline CDR1 and CDR2: SGHRS and YFSETQ. This CDR3 has 14 residues. V was clipped by 0 bases and J by 5 bases, with 9 bases between them.

The chain couples TRBV28 to TRBJ2-7, with D possibly TRBD2 on 5 matching bases. The CDR3 has 13 residues. V lost 6 bases and J 0 bases, leaving 9 bases between the germline ends. Germline V lookup: CDR1 MDHEN, CDR2 SYDVKM. The CDR3 DNA sequence: TGTGCCAGCAGGGGAGTAGGCTCCTACGAGCAGTACTTC. Residues: CASRGVGSYEQYF.

The V call is TRBV18, the J call TRBJ2-7, with TRBD1 matching over 10 bases. Germline V gene sequence: CDR1 KGHSH, CDR2 LQKENI. CDR3 length: 15 amino acids. With 3 bases clipped from V and 7 bases from J, the junction kept 9 bases outside the gene matches. CDR3 in DNA: TGTGCCAGCTCACCGAGGACAGGGGGACCAGGGGAGCAGTACTTC. Protein product: CASSPRTGGPGEQYF.

The genes are TRBV19 and TRBJ2-7; 8 bases align to TRBD1. Germline V gives CDR1 LNHDA, CDR2 SQIVND (reference sequence). V shed 5 bases, J shed 3 bases, and the junction held 9 bases outside the gene matches. The CDR3 has 15 residues. The CDR3, as DNA: TGTGCCAGTAGTGTTTCCTCGGGACAGGTCTACGAGCAGTACTTC. Translated, it gives CASSVSSGQVYEQYF.

This clone was observed a single time. The rearrangement links TRBV4-3 to TRBJ1-2, with a tentative D call TRBD1 (6 bases). The CDR3 loop spans 15 amino acids. Per germline, CDR1 LGHNA and CDR2 YSLEER. Trimming left V 4 bases short and J 4 bases short, with 16 bases between. The CDR3 reads CASSPQSQGGYGYTF. In DNA, the CDR3 is TGCGCCAGCAGCCCCCAAAGCCAAGGGGGCTATGGCTACACCTTC.

This clone occurred once. The J gene is TRBJ2-3, the V gene TRBV9; unclear D gene. The CDR3 has 14 residues. CDR1 and CDR2 (germline): SGDLS, YYNGEE. Between the trimmed V and J ends, which lost 0 bases and 4 bases, there was a span of 9 bases. The CDR3 coding sequence is TGTGCCAGCAGCGTAGACGGGTCACCAGATACGCAGTATTTT. Its translation: CASSVDGSPDTQYF.

This clone was detected only a few times. A much larger clone is a single base away; this may be a read error. The same CDR3 can be traced to other DNA sequences in this sample. CDR3 DNA: TGCGCCAGCAGCCAAGACCCGGGACAGGGGGATTCACCCCTCCACTTT. It encodes CASSQDPGQGDSPLHF. This chain uses TRBV4-1 with TRBJ1-6, with 11 bases aligning to TRBD1. Germline CDR1 and CDR2: MGHRA and YSYEKL. V shed 0 bases and J 8 bases; nucleotides not matched to a gene: 3. CDR3 length equals 16 residues.

This rearrangement joins TRBV30 to TRBJ2-3, with 13 bases fitting TRBD2. After removal of 3 bases from V and 0 bases from J, the junction contained 12 bases not matched to a gene. There are 19 residues in the CDR3. Looked up from germline, CDR1 is GTSNPN and CDR2 is SVGIG (reference sequence). The CDR3 DNA reads TGTGCCTGGAGCAGGTCCCGGACTAGCGGGGGTCCTAGCACAGATACGCAGTATTTT. It yields the protein CAWSRSRTSGGPSTDTQYF.